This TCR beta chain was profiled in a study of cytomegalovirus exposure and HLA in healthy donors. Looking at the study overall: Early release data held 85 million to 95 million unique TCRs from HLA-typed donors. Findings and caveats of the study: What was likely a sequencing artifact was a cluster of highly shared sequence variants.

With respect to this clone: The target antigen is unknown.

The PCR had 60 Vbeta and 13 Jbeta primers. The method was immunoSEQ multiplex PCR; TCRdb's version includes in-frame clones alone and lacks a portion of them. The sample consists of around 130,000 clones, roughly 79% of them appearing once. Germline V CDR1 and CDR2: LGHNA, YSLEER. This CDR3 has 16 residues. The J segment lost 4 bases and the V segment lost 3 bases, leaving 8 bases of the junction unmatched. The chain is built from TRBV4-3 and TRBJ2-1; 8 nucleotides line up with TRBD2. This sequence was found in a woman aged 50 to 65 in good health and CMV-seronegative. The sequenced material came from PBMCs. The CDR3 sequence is CASSHISGSSYNEQFF. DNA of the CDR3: TGCGCCAGCAGCCATATCAGCGGGAGCTCTTACAATGAGCAGTTCTTC.